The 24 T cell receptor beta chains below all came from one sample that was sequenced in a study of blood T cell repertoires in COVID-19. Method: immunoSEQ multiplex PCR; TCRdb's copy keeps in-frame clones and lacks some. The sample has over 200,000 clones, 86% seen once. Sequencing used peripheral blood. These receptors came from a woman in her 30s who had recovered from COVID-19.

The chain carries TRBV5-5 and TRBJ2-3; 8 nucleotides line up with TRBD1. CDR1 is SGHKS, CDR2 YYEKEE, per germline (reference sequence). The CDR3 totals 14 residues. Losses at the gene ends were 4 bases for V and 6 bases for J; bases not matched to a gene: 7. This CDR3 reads CASSTDRGGDTQYF. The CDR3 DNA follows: TGTGCCAGCAGCACTGACAGGGGCGGCGATACGCAGTATTTT.

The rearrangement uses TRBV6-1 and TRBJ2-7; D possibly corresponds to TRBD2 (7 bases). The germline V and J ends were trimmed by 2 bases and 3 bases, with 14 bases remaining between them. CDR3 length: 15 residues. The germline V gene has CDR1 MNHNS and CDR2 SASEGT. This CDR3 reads CASSEFAGAYYEQYF. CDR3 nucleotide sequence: TGTGCCAGCAGTGAATTTGCGGGGGCTTACTACGAGCAGTACTTC.

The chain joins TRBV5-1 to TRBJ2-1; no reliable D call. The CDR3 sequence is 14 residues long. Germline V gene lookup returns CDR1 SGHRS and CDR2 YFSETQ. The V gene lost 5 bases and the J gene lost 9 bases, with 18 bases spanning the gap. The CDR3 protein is CASSNSPGSSEQFF. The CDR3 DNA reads TGCGCCAGCAGTAACAGCCCAGGTTCGAGTGAGCAGTTCTTC.

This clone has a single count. The CDR3: CASIALSSTGTYYGYTF. The CDR3 DNA sequence: TGTGCCAGCATCGCCCTGAGTTCGACAGGAACTTACTATGGCTACACCTTC. V and J are TRBV7-2 and TRBJ1-2; TRBD1 might be the D (6 bases). CDR1 is SGHTA, CDR2 FQGNSA, per germline. The ends were cut back, 7 bases at V and 3 bases at J, with 24 bases in the middle. The CDR3 has 17 residues.

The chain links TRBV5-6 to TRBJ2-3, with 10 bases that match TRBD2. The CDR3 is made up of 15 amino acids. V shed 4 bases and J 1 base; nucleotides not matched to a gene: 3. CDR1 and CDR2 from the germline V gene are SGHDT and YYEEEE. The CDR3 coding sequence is TGTGCCAGCAGCCCAGGGACTAGCGGCACAGATACGCAGTATTTT. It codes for CASSPGTSGTDTQYF.

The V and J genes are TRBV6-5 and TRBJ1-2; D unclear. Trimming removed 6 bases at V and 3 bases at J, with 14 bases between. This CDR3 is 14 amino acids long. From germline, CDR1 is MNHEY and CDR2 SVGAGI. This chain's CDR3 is CASSPRQEYYGYTF. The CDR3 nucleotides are TGTGCCAGCAGCCCGCGGCAAGAGTACTATGGCTACACCTTC.

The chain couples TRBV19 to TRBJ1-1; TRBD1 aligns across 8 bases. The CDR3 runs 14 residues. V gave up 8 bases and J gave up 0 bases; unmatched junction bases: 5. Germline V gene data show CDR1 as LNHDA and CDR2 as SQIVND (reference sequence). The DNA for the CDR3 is TGTGCCAGTGGACAGGGAAGGATGAACACTGAAGCTTTCTTT. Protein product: CASGQGRMNTEAFF.

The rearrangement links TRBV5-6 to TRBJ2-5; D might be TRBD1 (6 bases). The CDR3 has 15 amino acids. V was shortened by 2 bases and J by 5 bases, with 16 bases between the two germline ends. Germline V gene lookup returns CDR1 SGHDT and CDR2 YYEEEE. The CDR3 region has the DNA TGTGCCAGCAGCTTCCGGGACACCTTAGGGGAGACCCAGTACTTC. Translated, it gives CASSFRDTLGETQYF.

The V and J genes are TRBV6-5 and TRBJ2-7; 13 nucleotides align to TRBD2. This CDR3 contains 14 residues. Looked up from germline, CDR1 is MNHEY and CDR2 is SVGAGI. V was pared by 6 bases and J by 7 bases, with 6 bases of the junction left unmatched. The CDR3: CASRETSGGREQYF. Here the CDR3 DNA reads TGTGCCAGCAGGGAGACTAGCGGGGGGCGGGAGCAGTACTTC.

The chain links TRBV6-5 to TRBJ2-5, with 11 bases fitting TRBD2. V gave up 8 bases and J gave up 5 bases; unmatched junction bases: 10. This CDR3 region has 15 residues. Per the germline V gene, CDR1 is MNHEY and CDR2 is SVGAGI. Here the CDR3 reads CASQHSGGAAETQYF. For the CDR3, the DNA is TGTGCCAGCCAGCATAGCGGGGGGGCGGCCGAGACCCAGTACTTC.

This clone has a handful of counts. CDR3 bases: TGCAGCGCCTCCGGGGACAGGGGGAACACTGAAGCTTTCTTT. Translated, it gives CSASGDRGNTEAFF. The V and J genes are TRBV29-1 and TRBJ1-1; TRBD1 agrees at 10 bases. This CDR3 comprises 14 residues. V was clipped by 7 bases and J by 1 base; unmatched bases: 6. Germline V gene lookup returns CDR1 SQVTM and CDR2 ANQGSEA. The full variable domain, in which reference TRBV29-1 and TRBJ1-1 provide the parts outside the CDR3, is SAVISQKPSRDICQRGTSLTIQCQVDSQVTMMFWYRQQPGQSLTLIATANQGSEATYESGFVIDKFPISRPNLTFSTLTVSNMSPEDSSIYLCSASGDRGNTEAFFGQGTRLTVV.

Written as DNA, the CDR3 is TGTGCCAGCAGCTTTCGGGGGGCGCGTGGCTACACCTTC. Translated: CASSFRGARGYTF. V and J are TRBV7-9 and TRBJ1-2; a weak D match, TRBD1 (6 bases). CDR1 and CDR2 from the germline V gene are SEHNR and FQNEAQ (reference sequence). V lost 3 bases, J lost 7 bases, and 12 bases lay in between. The CDR3 extends over 13 amino acids.

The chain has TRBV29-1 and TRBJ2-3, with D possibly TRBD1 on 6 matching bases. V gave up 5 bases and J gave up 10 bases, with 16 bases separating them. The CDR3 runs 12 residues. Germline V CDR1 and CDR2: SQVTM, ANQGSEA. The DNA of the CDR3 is TGCAGCGTTACAGGGAGTCCGAATTCGCAGTATTTT. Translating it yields CSVTGSPNSQYF.

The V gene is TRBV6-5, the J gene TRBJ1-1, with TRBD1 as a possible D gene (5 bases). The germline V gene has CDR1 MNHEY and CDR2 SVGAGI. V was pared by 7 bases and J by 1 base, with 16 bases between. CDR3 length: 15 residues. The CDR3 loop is CASTLGGGSNTEAFF. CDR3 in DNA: TGTGCCAGCACCCTGGGGGGGGGTTCGAACACTGAAGCTTTCTTT.

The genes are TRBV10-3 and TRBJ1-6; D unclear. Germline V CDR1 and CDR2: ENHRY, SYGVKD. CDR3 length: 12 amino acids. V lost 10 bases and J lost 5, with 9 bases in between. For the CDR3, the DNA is TGTGCCACCGCCAGAAATAATTCACCCCTCCACTTT. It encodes CATARNNSPLHF.

CDR3 coding DNA: TGTGCCAGCAGCTTAGACAGAGGGAATGAGCAGTTCTTC. Translated, it gives CASSLDRGNEQFF. The genes are TRBV11-2 and TRBJ2-1, with a tentative D call TRBD2 (5 bases). From germline, CDR1 is SGHAT and CDR2 FQNNGV. V dropped 0 bases and J dropped 7 bases, with 7 bases sitting between them. CDR3 length equals 13 residues.

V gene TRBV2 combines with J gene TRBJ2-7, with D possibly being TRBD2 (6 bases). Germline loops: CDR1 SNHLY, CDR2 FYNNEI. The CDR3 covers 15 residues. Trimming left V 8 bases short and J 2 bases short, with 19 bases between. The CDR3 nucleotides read TGTGCCAGCTCCCAAGGCGGGACTGCCACCTACGAGCAGTACTTC. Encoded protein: CASSQGGTATYEQYF.

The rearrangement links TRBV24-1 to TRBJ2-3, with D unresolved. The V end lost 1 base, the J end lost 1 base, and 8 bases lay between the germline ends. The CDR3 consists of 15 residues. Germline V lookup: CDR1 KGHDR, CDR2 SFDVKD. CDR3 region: CATSDFGTGTDTQYF. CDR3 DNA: TGTGCCACCAGTGATTTTGGTACGGGCACAGATACGCAGTATTTT.

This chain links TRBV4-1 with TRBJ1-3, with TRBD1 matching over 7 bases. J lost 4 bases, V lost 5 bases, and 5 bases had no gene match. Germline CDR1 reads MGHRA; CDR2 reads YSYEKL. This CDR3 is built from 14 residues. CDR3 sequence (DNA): TGCGCCAGCAGCGACGACAGGGTCGGAAACACCATATATTTT. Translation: CASSDDRVGNTIYF.

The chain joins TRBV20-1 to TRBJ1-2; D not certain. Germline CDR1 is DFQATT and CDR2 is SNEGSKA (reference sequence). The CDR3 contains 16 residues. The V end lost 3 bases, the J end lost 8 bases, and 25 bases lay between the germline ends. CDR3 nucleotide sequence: TGCAGTGCTAGTCCCCCTTCAGGCCGAAAATCGGGAGGCTACACCTTC. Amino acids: CSASPPSGRKSGGYTF.

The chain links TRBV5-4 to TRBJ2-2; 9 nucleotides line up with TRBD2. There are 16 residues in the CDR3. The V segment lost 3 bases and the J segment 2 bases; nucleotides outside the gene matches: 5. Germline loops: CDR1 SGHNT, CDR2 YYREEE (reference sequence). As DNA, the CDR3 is TGTGCCAGCAGCTCGCCGACTAGCGGAAACACCGGGGAGCTGTTTTTT. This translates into CASSSPTSGNTGELFF.

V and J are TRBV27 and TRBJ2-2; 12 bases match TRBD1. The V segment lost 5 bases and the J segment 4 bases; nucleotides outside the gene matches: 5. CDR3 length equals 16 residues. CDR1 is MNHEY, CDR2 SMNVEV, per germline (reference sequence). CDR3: CASSRRDRGLTGELFF. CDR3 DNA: TGTGCCAGCAGTCGACGGGACAGGGGGCTCACCGGGGAGCTGTTTTTT.

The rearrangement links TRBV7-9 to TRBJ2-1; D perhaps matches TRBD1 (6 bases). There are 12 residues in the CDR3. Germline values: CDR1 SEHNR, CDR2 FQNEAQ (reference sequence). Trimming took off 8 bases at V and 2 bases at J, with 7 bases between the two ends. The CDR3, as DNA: TGTGCCAGCTGGACAGCCTACAATGAGCAGTTCTTC. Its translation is CASWTAYNEQFF.

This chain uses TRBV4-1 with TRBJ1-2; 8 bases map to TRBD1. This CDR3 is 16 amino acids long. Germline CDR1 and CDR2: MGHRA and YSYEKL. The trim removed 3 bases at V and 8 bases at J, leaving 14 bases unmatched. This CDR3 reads CASSHPTTGEALGYTF. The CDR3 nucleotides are TGCGCCAGCAGCCATCCCACGACAGGGGAAGCCTTGGGCTACACCTTC.